This TCR beta chain stems from a study of cytomegalovirus exposure and HLA in healthy donors. General study findings and limits: Reports showed the classifier diagnosing cytomegalovirus status with high specificity and sensitivity. Based on reports, TCR beta sequences accurately predicted HLA-A and HLA-B alleles for most subjects.

Worth noting for this clone: The antigen remains unidentified.

The PCR had 60 Vbeta and 13 Jbeta primers. The protocol was immunoSEQ multiplex PCR, while the TCRdb copy is restricted to in-frame clones and leaves out a portion. In the table there are 110,000 to 150,000 clones, 70% to 85% of which are singletons. The V end was cut by 0 bases, the J end by 3 bases, with 11 bases between. Germline values: CDR1 GTSNPN, CDR2 SVGIG (reference sequence). The CDR3 loop spans 15 amino acids. The J gene is TRBJ2-2, the V gene TRBV30, with TRBD2 as a possible D gene (5 bases). The receptor's source is a male donor in good health and CMV-seronegative. Source material: PBMCs. CDR3 sequence (DNA): TGTGCCTGGAGTGTACGAGGACTCCACACCGGGGAGCTGTTTTTT. Residues: CAWSVRGLHTGELFF.